The sequence of this T cell receptor beta chain was determined in a study of PD-1 blockade in classical Hodgkin lymphoma. Indicated time point: cycle 4 day 1 (C4D1), after more than 5 weeks of nivolumab. Each patient experienced a relapse that followed autologous stem cell transplantation, and brentuximab vedotin exposure varied. Produced via immunoSEQ multiplex PCR; TCRdb's table is partial and in-frame only. The sample yields some 19,000 clones, 80% seen once. The CDR3 has 14 amino acids. J gave up 5 bases and V 8 bases, and 11 bases lay outside the gene matches. Germline V gene data show CDR1 as MNHEY and CDR2 as SVGAGI. Remarks on this clone: The antigen is undetermined.

Findings and limits, study-wide: Reported baseline diversity: healthy donors highest, relapsed/refractory patients lowest. Complete responders showed a baseline diversity that resembled the diversity of newly diagnosed patients. There was a significant rise in CD4+ TCR diversity by C4D1, with no such rise for CD8+. What caused the repertoire differences, perhaps disease activity or prior therapy, remains undefined.

The sequence was obtained from a human donor with classical Hodgkin lymphoma. V usage is TRBV6-5 and J usage is TRBJ1-2, with TRBD1 matching 7 bases. The sample here was peripheral blood mononuclear cells (PBMCs), taken before the fourth cycle of nivolumab. The CDR3 sequence: CASGPGQPTYGYTF. CDR3 in DNA: TGTGCCAGCGGGCCGGGACAGCCTACGTATGGCTACACCTTC.